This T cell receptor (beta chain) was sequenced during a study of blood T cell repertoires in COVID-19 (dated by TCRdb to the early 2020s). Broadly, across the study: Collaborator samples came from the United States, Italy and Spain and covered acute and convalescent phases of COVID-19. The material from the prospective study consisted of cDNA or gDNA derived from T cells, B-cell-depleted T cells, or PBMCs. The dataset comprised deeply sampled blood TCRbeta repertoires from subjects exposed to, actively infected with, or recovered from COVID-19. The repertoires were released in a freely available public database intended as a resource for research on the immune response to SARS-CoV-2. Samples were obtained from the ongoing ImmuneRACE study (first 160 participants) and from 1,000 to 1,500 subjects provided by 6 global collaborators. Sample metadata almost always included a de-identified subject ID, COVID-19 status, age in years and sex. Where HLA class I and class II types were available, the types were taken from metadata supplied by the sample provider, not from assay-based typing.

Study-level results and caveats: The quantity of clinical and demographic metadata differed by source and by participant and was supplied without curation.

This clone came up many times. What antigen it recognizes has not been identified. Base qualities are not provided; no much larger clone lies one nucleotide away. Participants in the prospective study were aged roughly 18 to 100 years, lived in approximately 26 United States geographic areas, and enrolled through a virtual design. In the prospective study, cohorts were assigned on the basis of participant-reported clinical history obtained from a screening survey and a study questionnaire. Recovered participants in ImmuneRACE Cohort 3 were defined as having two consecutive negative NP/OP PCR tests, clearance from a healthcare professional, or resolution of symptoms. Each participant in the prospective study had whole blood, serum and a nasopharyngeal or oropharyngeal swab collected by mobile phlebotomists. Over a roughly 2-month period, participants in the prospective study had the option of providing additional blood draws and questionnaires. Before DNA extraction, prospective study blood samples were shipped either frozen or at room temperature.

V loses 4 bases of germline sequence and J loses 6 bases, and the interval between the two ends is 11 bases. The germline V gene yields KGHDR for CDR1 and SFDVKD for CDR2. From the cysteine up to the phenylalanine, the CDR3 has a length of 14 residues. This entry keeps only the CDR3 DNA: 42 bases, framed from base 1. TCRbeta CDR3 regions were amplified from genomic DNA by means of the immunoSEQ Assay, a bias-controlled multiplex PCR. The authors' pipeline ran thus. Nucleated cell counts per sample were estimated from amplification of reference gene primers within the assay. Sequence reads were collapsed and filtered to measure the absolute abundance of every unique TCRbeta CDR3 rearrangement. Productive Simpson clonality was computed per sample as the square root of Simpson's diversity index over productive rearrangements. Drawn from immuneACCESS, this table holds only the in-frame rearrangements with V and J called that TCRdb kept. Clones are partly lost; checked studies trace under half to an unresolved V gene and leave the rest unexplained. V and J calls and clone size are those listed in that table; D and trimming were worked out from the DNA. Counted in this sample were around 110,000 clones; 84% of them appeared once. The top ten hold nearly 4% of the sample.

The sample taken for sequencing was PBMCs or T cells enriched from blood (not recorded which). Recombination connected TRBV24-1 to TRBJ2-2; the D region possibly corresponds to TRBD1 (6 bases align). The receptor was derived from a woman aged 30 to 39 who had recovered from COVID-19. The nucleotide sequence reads TGTGCCACCAGTGAAAACAGGGCGTCCGGGGAGCTGTTTTTT. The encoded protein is CATSENRASGELFF.